This T cell receptor (beta chain) was identified during a study of blood T cell repertoires in COVID-19. The repertoire was sequenced with immunoSEQ multiplex PCR; TCRdb's copy has only in-frame clones and lacks some. The data hold around 54,000 clones, with about four fifths observed a single time. The germline V gene has CDR1 MDHEN and CDR2 SYDVKM. V lost 8 bases and J lost 8; bases outside the gene matches: 13. The CDR3 is 15 amino acids. The chain combines TRBV28 with TRBJ2-1, with TRBD2 identical over 9 bases. The sequencing input was peripheral blood. This clonotype originated in a woman aged 60-70 years with acute or convalescent COVID-19. The CDR3 loop is CASSFSLAGVYEQFF. In nucleotides, the CDR3 is TGTGCCAGCTCCTTCTCACTAGCGGGTGTCTATGAGCAGTTCTTC.